This TCR beta chain originates from a study of CD8 T cells in ankylosing spondylitis. TCRdb called the 5' RACE reads again in MiXCR, with one record for every CDR3 protein. The table lists tens of thousands of distinct CDR3 sequences, 8% to 13% of them singletons. The CDR3 has 11 amino acids. From germline, CDR1 is SGHRS and CDR2 YFSETQ. Trimming pared 4 bases from V and 2 bases from J, leaving 2 bases between. Many counts were recorded for this clonotype. The chain combines TRBV5-1 with TRBJ2-3, with D unclear. The receptor was isolated from a male donor with ankylosing spondylitis or in good health (not recorded which). The sequencing sample was made of blood, either unsorted or a sorted T cell fraction (not recorded which). CDR3 in amino acids: CASSNTDTQYF. The CDR3 DNA follows: TGCGCCAGCAGCAACACAGATACGCAGTATTTT.